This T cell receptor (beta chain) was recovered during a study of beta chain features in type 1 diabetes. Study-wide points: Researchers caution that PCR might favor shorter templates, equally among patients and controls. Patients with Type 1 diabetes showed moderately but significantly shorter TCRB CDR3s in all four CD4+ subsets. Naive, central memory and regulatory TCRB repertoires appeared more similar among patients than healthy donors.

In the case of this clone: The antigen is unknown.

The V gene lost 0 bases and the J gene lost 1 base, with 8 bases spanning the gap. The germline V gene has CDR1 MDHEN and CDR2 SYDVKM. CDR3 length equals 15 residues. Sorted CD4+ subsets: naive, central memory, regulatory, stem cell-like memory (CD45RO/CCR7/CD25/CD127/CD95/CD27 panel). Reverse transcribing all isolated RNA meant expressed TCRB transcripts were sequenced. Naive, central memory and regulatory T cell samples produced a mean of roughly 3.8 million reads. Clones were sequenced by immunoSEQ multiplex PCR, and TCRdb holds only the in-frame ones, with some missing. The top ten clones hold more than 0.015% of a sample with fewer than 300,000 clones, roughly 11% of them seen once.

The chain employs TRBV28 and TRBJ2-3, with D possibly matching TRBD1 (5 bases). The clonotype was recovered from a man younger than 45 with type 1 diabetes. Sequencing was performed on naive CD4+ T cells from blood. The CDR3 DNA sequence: TGTGCCAGCAGTTTATGGGGGCCTGGCACAGATACGCAGTATTTT. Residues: CASSLWGPGTDTQYF.